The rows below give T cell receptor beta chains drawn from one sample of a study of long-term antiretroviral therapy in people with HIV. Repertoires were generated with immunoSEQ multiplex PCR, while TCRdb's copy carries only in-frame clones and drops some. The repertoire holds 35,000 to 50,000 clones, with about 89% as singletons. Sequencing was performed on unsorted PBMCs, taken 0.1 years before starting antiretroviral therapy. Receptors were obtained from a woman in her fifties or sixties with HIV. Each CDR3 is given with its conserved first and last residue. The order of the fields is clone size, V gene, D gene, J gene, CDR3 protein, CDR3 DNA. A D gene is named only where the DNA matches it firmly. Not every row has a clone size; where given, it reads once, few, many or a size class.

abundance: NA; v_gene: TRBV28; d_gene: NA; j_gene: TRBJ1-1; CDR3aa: CASSLLSGRNEAFF; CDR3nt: TGTGCCAGCAGTTTACTGTCGGGGCGGAATGAAGCTTTCTTT
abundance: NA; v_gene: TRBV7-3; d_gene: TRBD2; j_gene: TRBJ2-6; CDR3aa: CASSLTGTSSGANVLTF; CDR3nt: TGTGCCAGCAGCTTAACCGGGACTAGCTCTGGGGCCAACGTCCTGACTTTC
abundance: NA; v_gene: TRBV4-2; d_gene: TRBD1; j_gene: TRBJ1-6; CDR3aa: CASSSQPGQQSSYNSPLHF; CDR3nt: TGTGCCAGCAGCTCCCAACCGGGACAGCAGAGCTCCTATAATTCACCCCTCCACTTT
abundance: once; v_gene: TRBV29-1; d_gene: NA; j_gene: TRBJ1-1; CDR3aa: CSVGENTEAFF; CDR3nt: TGCAGCGTTGGGGAAAACACTGAAGCTTTCTTT
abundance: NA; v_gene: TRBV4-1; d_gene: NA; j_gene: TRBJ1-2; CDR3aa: CASSQSQGNDGYTF; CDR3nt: TGCGCCAGCAGCCAATCTCAAGGGAACGATGGCTACACCTTC
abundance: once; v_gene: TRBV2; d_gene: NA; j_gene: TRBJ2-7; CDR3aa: CASSERTGRGIYEQYF; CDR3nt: TGTGCCAGCAGTGAAAGGACAGGGCGGGGGATATACGAGCAGTACTTC
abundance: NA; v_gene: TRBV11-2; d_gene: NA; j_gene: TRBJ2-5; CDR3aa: CASSQQGQETQYF; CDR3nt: TGTGCCAGCAGCCAACAGGGCCAAGAGACCCAGTACTTC
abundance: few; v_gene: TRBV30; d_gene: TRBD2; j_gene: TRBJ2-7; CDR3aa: CAWAPPWTSRYEQYF; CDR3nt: TGTGCCTGGGCCCCCCCTTGGACTAGCCGGTACGAGCAGTACTTC
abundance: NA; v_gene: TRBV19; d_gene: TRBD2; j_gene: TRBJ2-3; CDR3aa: CASSIWASGGAGTDTQYF; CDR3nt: TGTGCCAGTAGTATTTGGGCTAGCGGGGGGGCCGGCACAGATACGCAGTATTTT
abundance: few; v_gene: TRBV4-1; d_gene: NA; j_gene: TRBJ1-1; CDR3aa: CASTERGGNTEAFF; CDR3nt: TGCGCCAGCACAGAGAGGGGAGGGAACACTGAAGCTTTCTTT
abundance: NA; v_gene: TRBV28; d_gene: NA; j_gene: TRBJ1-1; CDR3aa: CASSPPDRNTEAFF; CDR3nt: TGTGCCAGCAGTCCGCCGGACAGGAACACTGAAGCTTTCTTT
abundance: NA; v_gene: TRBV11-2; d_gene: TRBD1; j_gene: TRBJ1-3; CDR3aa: CASSFDRGSGNTIYF; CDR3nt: TGTGCCAGCAGCTTTGACAGGGGCTCTGGAAACACCATATATTTT
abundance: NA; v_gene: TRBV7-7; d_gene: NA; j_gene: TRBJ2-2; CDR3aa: CASSSTGTGELFF; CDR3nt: TGTGCTAGCAGCTCTACAGGGACCGGGGAGCTGTTTTTT
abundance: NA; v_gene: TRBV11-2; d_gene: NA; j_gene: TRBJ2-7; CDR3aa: CASSLYRTYEQYF; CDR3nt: TGTGCCAGCAGCTTGTATAGGACCTACGAGCAGTACTTC
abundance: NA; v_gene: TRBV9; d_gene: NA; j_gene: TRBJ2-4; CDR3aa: CASSVKGGLGIQYF; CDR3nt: TGTGCCAGCAGCGTCAAGGGGGGTCTCGGCATTCAGTACTTC
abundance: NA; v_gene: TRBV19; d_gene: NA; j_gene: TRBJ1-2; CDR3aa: CASSTQGLGSGYTF; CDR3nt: TGTGCCAGTAGTACCCAGGGGTTGGGTAGTGGCTACACCTTC
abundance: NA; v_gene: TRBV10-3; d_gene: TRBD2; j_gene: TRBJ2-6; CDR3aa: CAISSLAVYSGANVLTF; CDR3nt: TGTGCCATCAGTTCACTAGCGGTTTACTCTGGGGCCAACGTCCTGACTTTC
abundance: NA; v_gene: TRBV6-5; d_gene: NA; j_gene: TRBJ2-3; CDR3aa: CATRRGSTDTQYF; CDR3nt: TGTGCCACCCGACGGGGTAGCACAGATACGCAGTATTTT
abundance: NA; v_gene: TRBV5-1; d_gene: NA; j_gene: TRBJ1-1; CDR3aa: CASSLGMGANTEAFF; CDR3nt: TGCGCCAGCAGCTTGGGGATGGGGGCGAACACTGAAGCTTTCTTT
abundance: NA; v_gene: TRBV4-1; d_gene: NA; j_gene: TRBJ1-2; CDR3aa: CASSRSLFGAYTF; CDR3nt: TGCGCCAGCAGCCGGTCCCTTTTCGGGGCCTACACCTTC
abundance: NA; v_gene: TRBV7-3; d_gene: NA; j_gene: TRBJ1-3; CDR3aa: CASSLINGNTIYF; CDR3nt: TGTGCCAGCAGCTTAATAAATGGAAACACCATATATTTT
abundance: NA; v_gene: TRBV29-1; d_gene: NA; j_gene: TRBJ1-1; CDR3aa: CSVELLANTEAFF; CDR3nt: TGCAGCGTTGAATTGCTGGCGAACACTGAAGCTTTCTTT
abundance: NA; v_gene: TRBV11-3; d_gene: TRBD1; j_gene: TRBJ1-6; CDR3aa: CASSTRTGDSPLHF; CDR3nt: TGTGCCAGCAGCACACGGACAGGGGATTCACCCCTCCACTTT
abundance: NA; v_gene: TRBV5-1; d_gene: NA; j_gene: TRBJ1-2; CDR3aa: CASRPLIGENYGYTF; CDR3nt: TGCGCCAGCAGGCCATTAATTGGAGAGAACTATGGCTACACCTTC
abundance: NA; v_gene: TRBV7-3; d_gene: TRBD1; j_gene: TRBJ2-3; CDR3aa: CASSFTGDTDTQYF; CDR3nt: TGTGCCAGCAGCTTTACAGGGGACACAGATACGCAGTATTTT
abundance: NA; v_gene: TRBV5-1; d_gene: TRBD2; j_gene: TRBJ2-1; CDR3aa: CASSSIGERGGNEQFF; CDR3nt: TGCGCCAGCAGCTCGATTGGGGAGCGGGGGGGGAATGAGCAGTTCTTC
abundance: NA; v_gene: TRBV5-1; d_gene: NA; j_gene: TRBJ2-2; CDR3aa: CASSSNVGGELFF; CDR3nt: TGCGCCAGCAGCTCGAACGTGGGCGGGGAGCTGTTTTTT
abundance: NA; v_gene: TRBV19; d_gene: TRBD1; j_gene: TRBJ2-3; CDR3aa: CATAGQGATDTQYF; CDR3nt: TGTGCCACCGCTGGACAGGGGGCAACAGATACGCAGTATTTT
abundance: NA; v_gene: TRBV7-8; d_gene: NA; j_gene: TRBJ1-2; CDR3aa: CASSLDDGSYGYTF; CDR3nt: TGTGCCAGCAGCTTAGATGACGGATCCTATGGCTACACCTTC
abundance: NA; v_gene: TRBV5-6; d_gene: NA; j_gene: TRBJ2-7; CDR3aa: CASSLRTYEQYF; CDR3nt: TGTGCCAGCAGCCTCAGAACCTACGAGCAGTACTTC
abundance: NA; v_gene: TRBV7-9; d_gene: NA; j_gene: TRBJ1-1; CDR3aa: CASRTTGMNTEAFF; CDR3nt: TGTGCCAGCAGGACCACAGGAATGAACACTGAAGCTTTCTTT
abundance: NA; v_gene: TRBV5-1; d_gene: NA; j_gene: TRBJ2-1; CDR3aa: CASSLEGGAIWNEQFF; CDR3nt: TGCGCCAGCAGCTTGGAGGGGGGGGCGATTTGGAATGAGCAGTTCTTC
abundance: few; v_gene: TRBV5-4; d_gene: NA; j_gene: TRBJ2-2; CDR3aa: CASSLSGTGELFF; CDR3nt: TGTGCCAGCAGCTTGTCAGGCACCGGGGAGCTGTTTTTT
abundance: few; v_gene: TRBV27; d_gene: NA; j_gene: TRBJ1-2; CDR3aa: CASSLEGGHGYTF; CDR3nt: TGTGCCAGCAGTTTAGAAGGGGGACATGGCTACACCTTC
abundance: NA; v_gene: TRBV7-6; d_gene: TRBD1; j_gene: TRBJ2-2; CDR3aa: CASSLGTGTGELFF; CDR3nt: TGTGCCAGCAGCTTAGGGACAGGGACCGGGGAGCTGTTTTTT
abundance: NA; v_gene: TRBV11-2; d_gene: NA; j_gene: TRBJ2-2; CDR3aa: CASSFTGRVGLFF; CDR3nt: TGTGCCAGCAGCTTTACGGGCAGGGTGGGGCTGTTTTTT
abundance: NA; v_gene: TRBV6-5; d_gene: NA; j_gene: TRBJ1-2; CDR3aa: CASMPTAFNYGYTF; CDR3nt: TGTGCCAGCATGCCGACAGCCTTTAACTATGGCTACACCTTC
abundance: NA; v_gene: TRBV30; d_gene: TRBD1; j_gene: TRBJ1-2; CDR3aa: CAWTHQTPTGKYGYTF; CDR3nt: TGTGCCTGGACTCATCAAACCCCGACAGGGAAATATGGCTACACCTTC
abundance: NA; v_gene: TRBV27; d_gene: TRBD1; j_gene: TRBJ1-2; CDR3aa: CASSFRGPDYGYTF; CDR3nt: TGTGCCAGCAGTTTCAGGGGGCCGGACTATGGCTACACCTTC
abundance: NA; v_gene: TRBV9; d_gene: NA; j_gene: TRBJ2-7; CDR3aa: CASSVGGWGYEQYF; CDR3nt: TGTGCCAGCAGCGTAGGCGGGTGGGGCTACGAGCAGTACTTC
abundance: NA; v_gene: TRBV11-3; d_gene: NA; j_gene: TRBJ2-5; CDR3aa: CASSPLGSGETQYF; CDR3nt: TGTGCCAGCAGCCCCCTGGGGAGCGGAGAGACCCAGTACTTC
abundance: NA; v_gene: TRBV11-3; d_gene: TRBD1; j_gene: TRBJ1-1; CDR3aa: CASSFATGAEAFF; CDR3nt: TGTGCCAGCAGCTTCGCCACAGGGGCTGAAGCTTTCTTT
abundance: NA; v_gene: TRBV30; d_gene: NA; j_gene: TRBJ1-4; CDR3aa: CAWSRAGYGEKLFF; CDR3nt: TGTGCCTGGAGTCGGGCAGGGTATGGAGAAAAACTGTTTTTT
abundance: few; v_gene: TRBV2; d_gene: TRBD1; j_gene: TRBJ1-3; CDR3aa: CASSRDSSGNTIYF; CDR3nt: TGTGCCAGCAGCCGGGACAGCTCTGGAAACACCATATATTTT
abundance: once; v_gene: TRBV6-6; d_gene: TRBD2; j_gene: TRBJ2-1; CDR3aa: CATRRSGGLNEQFF; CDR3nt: TGTGCCACCAGGAGAAGCGGGGGTCTCAATGAGCAGTTCTTC
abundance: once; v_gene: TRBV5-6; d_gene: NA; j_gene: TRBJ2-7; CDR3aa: CASSLSGGYYEQYF; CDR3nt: TGTGCCAGCAGCTTGAGTGGGGGGTACTACGAGCAGTACTTC
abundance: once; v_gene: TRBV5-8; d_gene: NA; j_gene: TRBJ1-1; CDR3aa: CASSLEGRYQAFF; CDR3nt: TGTGCCAGCAGCTTGGAGGGGAGGTACCAAGCTTTCTTT
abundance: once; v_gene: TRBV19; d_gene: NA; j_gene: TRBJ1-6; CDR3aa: CASSILTDSDSPLHF; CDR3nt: TGTGCCAGTAGTATTCTTACAGATTCCGATTCACCCCTCCACTTT